This paragraph covers one T cell receptor beta chain sequence. These data come from a study of T cell changes during pregnancy in multiple sclerosis. Here immunoSEQ multiplex PCR was the method, and the copy in TCRdb shows in-frame clones only, minus some. The sample has tens of thousands of clones, roughly 92% seen once. The sample in question was CD4+ T cells from peripheral blood mononuclear cells, obtained in the third trimester of pregnancy. This receptor was identified in a female donor with multiple sclerosis, enrolled in a pregnancy study.

In DNA form, the CDR3 reads TGCGCCAGCACCCCCGGCGGGAGGGTTATTGAGCAGTTCTTC. Protein: CASTPGGRVIEQFF. The V and J genes are TRBV5-1 and TRBJ2-1, with 9 bases matching TRBD2. CDR3 length equals 14 residues. Germline V gene sequence: CDR1 SGHRS, CDR2 YFSETQ. V was pared by 6 bases and J by 9 bases, with 10 bases of the junction left unmatched.